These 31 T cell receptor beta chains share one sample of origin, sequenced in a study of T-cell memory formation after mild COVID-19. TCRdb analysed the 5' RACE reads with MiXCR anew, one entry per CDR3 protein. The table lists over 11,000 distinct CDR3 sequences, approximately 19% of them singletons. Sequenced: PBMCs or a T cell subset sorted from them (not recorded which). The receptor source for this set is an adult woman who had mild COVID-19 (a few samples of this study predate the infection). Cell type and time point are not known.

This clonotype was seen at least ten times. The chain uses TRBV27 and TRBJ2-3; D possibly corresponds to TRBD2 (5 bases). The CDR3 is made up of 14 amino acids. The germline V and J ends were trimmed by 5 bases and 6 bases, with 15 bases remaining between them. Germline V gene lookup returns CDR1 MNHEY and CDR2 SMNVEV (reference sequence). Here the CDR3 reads CASSPGNRRDTQYF. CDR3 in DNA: TGTGCCAGCAGTCCCGGTAATAGGAGGGATACGCAGTATTTT.

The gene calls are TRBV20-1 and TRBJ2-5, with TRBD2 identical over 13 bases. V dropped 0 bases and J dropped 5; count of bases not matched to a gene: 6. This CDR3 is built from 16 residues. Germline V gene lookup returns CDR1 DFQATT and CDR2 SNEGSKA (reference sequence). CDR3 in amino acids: CSAREPTSGRAETQYF. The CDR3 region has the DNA TGCAGTGCTAGAGAGCCAACTAGCGGGAGGGCGGAGACCCAGTACTTC.

The CDR3 DNA is TGCAGTGCTCCCCAGGGAGCAGGGATTAACTATGGCTACACCTTC. It translates to CSAPQGAGINYGYTF. V usage is TRBV20-1 and J usage is TRBJ1-2; weak D call: TRBD1 (5 bases). This CDR3 has 15 residues. Germline V lookup: CDR1 DFQATT, CDR2 SNEGSKA (reference sequence). The germline V and J ends were trimmed by 5 bases and 1 base, with 17 bases remaining between them.

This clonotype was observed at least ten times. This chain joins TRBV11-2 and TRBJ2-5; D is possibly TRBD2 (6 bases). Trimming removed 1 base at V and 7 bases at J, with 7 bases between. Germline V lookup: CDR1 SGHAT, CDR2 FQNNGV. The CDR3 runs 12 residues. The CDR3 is CASSLAGGTQYF. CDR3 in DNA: TGTGCCAGCAGCTTAGCCGGGGGGACCCAGTACTTC.

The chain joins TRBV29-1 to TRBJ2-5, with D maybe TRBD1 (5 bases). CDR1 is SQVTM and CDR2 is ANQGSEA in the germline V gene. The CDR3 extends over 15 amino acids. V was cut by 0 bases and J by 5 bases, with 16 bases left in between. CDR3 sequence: CSVEEHGMPGETQYF. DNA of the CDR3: TGCAGCGTTGAAGAGCATGGAATGCCAGGGGAGACCCAGTACTTC. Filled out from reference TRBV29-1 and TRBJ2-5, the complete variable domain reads SAVISQKPSRDICQRGTSLTIQCQVDSQVTMMFWYRQQPGQSLTLIATANQGSEATYESGFVIDKFPISRPNLTFSTLTVSNMSPEDSSIYLCSVEEHGMPGETQYFGPGTRLLVL.

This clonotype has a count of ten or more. As DNA, the CDR3 is TGTGCCAGCAGCTTGGCCATCGGGACAGGGGCCTACGAGCAGTACTTC. Protein: CASSLAIGTGAYEQYF. The genes are TRBV5-4 and TRBJ2-7, with 10 bases identical to TRBD1. The CDR3 is 16 residues long. Trimming cost V 0 bases and J 2 bases; bases outside gene matches: 5. Germline loops: CDR1 SGHNT, CDR2 YYREEE (reference sequence).

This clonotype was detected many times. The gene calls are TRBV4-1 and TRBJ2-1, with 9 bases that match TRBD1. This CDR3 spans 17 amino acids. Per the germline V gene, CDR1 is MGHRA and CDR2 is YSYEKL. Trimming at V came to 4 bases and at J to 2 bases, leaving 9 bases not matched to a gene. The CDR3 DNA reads TGCGCCAGCAGCCCTCGATGGGACAGGGACCCCTACAATGAGCAGTTCTTC. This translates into CASSPRWDRDPYNEQFF.

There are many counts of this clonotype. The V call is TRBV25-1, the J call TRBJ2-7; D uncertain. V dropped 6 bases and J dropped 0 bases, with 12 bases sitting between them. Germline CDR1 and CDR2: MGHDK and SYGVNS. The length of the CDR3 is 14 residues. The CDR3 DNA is TGTGCCAGCAGCCTAAACCACCACTCCTACGAGCAGTACTTC. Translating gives CASSLNHHSYEQYF.

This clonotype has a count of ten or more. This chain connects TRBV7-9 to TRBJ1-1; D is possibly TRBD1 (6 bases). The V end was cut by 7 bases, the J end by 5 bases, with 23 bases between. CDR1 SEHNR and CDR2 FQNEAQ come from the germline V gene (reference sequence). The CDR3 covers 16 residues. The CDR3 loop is CASNPTRGGGKTEAFF. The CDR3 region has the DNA TGTGCCAGCAACCCGACCCGAGGGGGTGGTAAAACTGAAGCTTTCTTT.

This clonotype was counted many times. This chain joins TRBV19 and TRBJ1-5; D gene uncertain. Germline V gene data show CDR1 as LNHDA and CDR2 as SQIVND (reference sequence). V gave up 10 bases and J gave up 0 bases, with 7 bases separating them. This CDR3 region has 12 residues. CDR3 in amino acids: CATRDSNQPQHF. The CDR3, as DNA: TGTGCCACCCGAGATAGCAATCAGCCCCAGCATTTT.

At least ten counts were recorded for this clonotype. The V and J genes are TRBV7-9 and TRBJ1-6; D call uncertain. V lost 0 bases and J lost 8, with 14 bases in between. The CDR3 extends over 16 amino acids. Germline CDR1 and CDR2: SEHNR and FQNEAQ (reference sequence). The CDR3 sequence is CASSLAGLAADSPLHF. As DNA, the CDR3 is TGTGCCAGCAGCTTAGCAGGGTTGGCCGCGGATTCACCCCTCCACTTT.

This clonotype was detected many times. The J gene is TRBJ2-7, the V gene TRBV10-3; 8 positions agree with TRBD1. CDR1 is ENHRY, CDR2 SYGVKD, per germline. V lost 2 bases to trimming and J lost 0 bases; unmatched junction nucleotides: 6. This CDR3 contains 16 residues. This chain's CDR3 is CAISEAGQGGSYEQYF. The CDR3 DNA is TGTGCCATCAGTGAGGCAGGACAGGGCGGCTCCTACGAGCAGTACTTC.

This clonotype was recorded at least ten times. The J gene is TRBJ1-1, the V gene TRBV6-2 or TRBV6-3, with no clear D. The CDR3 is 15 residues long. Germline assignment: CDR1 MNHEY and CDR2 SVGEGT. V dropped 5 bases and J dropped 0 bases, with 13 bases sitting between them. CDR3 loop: CASSLGPFMNTEAFF. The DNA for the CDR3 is TGTGCCAGCAGTCTAGGACCGTTTATGAACACTGAAGCTTTCTTT.

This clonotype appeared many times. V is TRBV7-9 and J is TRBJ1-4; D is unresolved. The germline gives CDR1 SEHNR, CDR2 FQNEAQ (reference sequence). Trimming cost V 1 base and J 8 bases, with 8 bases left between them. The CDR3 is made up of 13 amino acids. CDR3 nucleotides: TGTGCCAGCAGCTTAGTGGGGTACGAAAAACTGTTTTTT. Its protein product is CASSLVGYEKLFF. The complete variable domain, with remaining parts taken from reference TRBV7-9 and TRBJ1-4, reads DTGVSQNPRHKITKRGQNVTFRCDPISEHNRLYWYRQTLGQGPEFLTYFQNEAQLEKSRLLSDRFSAERPKGSFSTLEIQRTEQGDSAMYLCASSLVGYEKLFFGSGTQLSVL.

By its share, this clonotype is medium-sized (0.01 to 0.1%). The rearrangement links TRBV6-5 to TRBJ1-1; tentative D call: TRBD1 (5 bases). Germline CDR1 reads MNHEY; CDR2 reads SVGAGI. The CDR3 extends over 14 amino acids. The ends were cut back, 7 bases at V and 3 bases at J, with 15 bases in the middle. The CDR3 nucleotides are TGTGCCAGCACCTCTGTCAGGGTAGACACTGAAGCTTTCTTT. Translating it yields CASTSVRVDTEAFF.

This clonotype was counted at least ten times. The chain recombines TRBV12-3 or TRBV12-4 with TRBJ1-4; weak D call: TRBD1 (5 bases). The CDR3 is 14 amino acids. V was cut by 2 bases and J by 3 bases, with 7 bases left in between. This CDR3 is CASSLSGANEKLFF. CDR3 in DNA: TGTGCCAGCAGTTTATCGGGGGCTAATGAAAAACTGTTTTTT.

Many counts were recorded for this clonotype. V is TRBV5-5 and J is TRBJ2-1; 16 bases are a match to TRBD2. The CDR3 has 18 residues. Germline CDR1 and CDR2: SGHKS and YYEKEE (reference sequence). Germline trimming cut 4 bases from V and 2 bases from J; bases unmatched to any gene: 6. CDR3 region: CASSELGTSGGAYNEQFF. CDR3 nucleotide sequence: TGTGCCAGCAGCGAACTCGGGACTAGCGGGGGGGCCTACAATGAGCAGTTCTTC.

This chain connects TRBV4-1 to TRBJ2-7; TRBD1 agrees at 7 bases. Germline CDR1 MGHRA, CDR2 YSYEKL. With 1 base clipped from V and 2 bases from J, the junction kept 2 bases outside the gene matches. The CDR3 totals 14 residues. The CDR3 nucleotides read TGCGCCAGCAGCCAAGGGACAGGACCCTACGAGCAGTACTTC. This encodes CASSQGTGPYEQYF.

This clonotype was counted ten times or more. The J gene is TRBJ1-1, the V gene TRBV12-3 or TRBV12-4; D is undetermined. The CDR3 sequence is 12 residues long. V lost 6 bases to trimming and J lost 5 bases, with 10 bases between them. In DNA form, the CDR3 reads TGTGCCAGCAGCGGCCCCTATACTGAAGCTTTCTTT. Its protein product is CASSGPYTEAFF.

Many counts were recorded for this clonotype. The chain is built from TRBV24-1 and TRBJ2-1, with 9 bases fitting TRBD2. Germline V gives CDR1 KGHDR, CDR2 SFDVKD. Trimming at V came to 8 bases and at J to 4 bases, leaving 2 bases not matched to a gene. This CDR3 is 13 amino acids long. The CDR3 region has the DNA TGTGCCACCATGCGGGAGGGTTACAATGAGCAGTTCTTC. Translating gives CATMREGYNEQFF.

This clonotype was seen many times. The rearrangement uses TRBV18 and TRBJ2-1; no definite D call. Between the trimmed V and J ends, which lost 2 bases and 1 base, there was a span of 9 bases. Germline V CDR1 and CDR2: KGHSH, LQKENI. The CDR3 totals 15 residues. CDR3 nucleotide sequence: TGTGCCAGCTCACCAGGGCATGTATCCTACAATGAGCAGTTCTTC. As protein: CASSPGHVSYNEQFF.

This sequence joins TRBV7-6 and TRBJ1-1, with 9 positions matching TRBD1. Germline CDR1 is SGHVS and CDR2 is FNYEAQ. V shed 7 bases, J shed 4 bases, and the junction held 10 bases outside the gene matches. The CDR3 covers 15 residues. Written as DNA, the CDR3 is TGTGCCAGCACCCTTATGGTGACAGGGGGCACTGAAGCTTTCTTT. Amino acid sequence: CASTLMVTGGTEAFF.

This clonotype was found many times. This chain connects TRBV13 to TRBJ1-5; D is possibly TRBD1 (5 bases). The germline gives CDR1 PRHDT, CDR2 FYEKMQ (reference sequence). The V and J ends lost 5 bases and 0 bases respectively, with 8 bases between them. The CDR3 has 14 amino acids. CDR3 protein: CASSPGGSNQPQHF. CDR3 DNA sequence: TGTGCCAGCAGCCCGGGGGGTAGCAATCAGCCCCAGCATTTT.

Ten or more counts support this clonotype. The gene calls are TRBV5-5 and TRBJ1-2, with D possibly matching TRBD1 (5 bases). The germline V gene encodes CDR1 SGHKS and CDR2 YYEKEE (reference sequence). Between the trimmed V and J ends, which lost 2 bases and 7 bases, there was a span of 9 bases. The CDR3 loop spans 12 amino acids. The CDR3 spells CASSFRGAGYTF. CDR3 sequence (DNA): TGTGCCAGCAGCTTTCGTGGGGCTGGCTACACCTTC.

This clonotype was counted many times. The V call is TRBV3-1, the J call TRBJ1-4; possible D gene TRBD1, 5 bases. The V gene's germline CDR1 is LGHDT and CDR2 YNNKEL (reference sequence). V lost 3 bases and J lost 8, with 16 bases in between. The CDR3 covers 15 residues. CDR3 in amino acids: CASSHTWGRGEKLFF. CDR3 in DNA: TGTGCCAGCAGCCATACCTGGGGCAGAGGCGAAAAACTGTTTTTT.

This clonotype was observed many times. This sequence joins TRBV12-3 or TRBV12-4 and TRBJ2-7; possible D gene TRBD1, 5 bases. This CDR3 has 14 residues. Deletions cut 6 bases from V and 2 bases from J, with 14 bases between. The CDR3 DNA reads TGTGCCAGCAGAGACGGTATAGGGGCCTACGAGCAGTACTTC. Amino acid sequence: CASRDGIGAYEQYF.

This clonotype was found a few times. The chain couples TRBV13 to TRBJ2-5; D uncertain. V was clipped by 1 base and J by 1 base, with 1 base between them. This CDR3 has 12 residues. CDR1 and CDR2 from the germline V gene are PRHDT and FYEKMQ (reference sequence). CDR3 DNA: TGTGCCAGCAGCTTAGCCCAAGAGACCCAGTACTTC. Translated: CASSLAQETQYF.

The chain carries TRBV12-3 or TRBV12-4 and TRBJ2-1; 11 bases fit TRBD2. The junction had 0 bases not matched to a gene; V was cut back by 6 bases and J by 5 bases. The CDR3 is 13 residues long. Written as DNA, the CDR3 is TGTGCCAGCAGGACTAGCGGGAACAATGAGCAGTTCTTC. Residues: CASRTSGNNEQFF.

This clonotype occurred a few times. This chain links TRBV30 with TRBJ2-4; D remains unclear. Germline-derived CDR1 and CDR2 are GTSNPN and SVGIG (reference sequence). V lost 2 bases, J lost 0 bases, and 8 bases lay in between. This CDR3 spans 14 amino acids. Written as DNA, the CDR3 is TGTGCCTGGAGTATCCGTCTAGCCAAAAACATTCAGTACTTC. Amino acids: CAWSIRLAKNIQYF.

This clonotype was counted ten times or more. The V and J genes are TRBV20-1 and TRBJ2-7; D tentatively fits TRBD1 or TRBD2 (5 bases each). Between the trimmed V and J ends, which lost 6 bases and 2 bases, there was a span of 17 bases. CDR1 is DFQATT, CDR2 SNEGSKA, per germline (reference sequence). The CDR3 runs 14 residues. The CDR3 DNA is TGCAGTGCCACCGGGACGGACGTTACCTACGAGCAGTACTTC. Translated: CSATGTDVTYEQYF.

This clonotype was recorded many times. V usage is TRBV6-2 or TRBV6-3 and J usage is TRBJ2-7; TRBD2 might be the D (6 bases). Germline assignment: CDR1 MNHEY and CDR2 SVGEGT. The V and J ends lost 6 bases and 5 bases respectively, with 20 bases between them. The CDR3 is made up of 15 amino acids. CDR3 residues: CASSLTGLPTNEQYF. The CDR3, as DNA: TGTGCCAGCAGCTTAACCGGACTACCCACGAACGAGCAGTACTTC.